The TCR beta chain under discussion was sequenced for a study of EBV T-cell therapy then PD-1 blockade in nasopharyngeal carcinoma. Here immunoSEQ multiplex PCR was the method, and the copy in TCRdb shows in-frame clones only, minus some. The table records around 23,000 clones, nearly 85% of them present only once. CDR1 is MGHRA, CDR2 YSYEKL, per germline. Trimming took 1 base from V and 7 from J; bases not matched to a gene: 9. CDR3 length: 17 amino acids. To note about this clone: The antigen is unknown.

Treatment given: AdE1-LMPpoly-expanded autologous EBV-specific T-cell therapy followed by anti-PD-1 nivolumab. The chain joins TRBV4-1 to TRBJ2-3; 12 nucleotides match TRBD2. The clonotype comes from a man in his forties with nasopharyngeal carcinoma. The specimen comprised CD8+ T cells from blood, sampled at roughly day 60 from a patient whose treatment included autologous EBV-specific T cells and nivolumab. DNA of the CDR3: TGCGCCAGCAGCCAAGTCTTCCTAGCGGGGGGGAGGAATACGCAGTATTTT. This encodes CASSQVFLAGGRNTQYF.